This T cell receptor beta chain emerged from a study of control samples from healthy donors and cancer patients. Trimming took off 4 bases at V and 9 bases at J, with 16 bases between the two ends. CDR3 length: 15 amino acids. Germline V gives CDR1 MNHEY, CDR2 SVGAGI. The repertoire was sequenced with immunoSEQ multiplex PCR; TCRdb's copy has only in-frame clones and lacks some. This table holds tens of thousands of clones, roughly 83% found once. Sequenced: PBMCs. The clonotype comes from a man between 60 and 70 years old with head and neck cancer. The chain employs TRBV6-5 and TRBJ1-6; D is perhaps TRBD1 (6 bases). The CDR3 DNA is TGTGCCAGCAGTTCTAATGAGGGGGAAAGTTCACCCCTCCACTTT. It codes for CASSSNEGESSPLHF.